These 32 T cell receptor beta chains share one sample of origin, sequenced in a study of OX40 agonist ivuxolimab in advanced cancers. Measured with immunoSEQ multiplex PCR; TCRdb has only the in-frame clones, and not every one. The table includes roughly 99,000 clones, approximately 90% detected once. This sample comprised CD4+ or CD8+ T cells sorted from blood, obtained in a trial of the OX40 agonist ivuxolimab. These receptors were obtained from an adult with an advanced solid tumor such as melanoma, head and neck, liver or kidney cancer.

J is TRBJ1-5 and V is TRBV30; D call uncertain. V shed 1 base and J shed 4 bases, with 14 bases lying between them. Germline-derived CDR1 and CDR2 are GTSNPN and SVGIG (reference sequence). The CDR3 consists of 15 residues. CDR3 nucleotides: TGTGCCTGGAGTGGTCGAGGGCTGTTTAATCAGCCCCAGCATTTT. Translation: CAWSGRGLFNQPQHF.

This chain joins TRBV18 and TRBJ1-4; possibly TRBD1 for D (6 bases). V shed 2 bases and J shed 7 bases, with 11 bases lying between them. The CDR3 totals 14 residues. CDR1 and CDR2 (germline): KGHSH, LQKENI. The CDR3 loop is CASSPKGGVEKLFF. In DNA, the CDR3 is TGTGCCAGCTCACCAAAGGGGGGAGTTGAAAAACTGTTTTTT.

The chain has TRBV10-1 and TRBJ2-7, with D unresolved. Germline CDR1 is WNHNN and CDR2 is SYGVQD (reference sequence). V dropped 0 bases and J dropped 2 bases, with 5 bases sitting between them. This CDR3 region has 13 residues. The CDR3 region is CASSESAAYEQYF. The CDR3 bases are TGCGCCAGCAGTGAGTCGGCCGCCTACGAGCAGTACTTC.

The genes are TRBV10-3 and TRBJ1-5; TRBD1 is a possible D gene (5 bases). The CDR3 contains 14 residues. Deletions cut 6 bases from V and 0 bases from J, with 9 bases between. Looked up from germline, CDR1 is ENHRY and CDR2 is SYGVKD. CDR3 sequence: CAISLQGSNQPQHF. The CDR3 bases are TGTGCCATCAGCCTCCAGGGTAGCAATCAGCCCCAGCATTTT.

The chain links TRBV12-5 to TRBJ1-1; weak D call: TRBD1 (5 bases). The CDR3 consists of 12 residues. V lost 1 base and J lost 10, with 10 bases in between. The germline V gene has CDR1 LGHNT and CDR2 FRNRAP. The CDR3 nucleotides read TGTGCTAGTGGTTTGGAGGCGGGGCGAGCTTTCTTT. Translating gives CASGLEAGRAFF.

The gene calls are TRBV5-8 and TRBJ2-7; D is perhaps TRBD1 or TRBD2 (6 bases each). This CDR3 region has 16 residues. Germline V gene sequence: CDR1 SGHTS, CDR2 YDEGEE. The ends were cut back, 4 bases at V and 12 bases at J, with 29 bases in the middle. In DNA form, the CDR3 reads TGTGCCAGCAGCCCGGGAGCTGACAGGCCGCCGTCGGATTGGTACTTC. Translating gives CASSPGADRPPSDWYF.

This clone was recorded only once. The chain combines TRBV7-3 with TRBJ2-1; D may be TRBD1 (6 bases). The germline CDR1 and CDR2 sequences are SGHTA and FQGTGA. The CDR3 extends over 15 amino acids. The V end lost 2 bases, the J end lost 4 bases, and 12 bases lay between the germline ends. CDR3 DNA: TGTGCCAGCAGCTTAGGCCTGACAGGATACAATGAGCAGTTCTTC. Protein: CASSLGLTGYNEQFF.

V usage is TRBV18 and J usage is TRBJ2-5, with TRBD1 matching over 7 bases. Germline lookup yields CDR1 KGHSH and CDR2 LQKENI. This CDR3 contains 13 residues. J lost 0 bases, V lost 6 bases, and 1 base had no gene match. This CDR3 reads CASSQGDQETQYF. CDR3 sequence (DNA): TGTGCCAGCTCCCAGGGGGACCAAGAGACCCAGTACTTC.

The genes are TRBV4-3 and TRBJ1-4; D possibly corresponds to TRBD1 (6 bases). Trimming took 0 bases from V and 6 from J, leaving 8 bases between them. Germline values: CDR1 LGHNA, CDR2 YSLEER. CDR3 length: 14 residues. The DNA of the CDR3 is TGCGCCAGCAGCCAAGATTACAGGGATGAAAAACTGTTTTTT. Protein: CASSQDYRDEKLFF.

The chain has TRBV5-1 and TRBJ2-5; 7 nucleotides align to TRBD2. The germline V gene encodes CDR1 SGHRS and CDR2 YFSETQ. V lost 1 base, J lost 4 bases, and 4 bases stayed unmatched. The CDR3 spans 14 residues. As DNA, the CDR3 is TGCGCCAGCAGCTTGAGTTTAGCGGGAGAGACCCAGTACTTC. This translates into CASSLSLAGETQYF.

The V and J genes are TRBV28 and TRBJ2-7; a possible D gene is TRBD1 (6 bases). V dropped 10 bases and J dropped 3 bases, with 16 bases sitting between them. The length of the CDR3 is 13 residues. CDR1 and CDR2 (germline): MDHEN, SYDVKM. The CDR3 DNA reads TGTGCCACACGCACAGGGAGTATCTACGAGCAGTACTTC. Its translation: CATRTGSIYEQYF.

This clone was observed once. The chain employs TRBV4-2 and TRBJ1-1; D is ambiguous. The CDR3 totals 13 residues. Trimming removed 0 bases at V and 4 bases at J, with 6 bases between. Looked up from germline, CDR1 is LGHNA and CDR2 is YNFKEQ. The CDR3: CASSQDRGTEAFF. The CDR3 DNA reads TGTGCCAGCAGCCAAGATCGAGGCACTGAAGCTTTCTTT.

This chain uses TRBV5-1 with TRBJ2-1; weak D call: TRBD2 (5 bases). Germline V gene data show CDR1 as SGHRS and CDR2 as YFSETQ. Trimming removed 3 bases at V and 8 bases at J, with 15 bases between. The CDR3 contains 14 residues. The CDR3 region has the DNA TGCGCCAGCAGCTCTGAGGGCGCGTTTGATGAGCAGTTCTTC. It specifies CASSSEGAFDEQFF. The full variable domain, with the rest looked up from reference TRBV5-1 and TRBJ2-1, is KAGVTQTPRYLIKTRGQQVTLSCSPISGHRSVSWYQQTPGQGLQFLFEYFSETQRNKGNFPGRFSGRQFSNSRSEMNVSTLELGDSALYLCASSSEGAFDEQFFGPGTRLTVL.

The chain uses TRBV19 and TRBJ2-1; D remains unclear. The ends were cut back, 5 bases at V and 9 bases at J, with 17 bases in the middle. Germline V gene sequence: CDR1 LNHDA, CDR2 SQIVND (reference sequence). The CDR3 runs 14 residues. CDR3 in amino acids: CASSPHSSVLEQFF. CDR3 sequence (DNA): TGTGCCAGTAGTCCTCATTCTTCCGTTCTTGAGCAGTTCTTC.

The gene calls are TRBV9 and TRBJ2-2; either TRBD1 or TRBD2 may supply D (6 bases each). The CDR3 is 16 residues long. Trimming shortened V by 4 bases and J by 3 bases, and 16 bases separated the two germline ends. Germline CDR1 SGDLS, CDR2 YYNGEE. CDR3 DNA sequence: TGTGCCAGCAGCCCCCGAGAAAGGGGGGACACCGGGGAGCTGTTTTTT. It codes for CASSPRERGDTGELFF.

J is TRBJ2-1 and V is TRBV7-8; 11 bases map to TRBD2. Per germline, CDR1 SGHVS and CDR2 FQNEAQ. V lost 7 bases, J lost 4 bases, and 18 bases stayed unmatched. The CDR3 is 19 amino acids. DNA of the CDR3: TGTGCCAGCAACAAACTTATAGCGGGAGGGCCCGCGGGTTACAATGAGCAGTTCTTC. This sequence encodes CASNKLIAGGPAGYNEQFF.

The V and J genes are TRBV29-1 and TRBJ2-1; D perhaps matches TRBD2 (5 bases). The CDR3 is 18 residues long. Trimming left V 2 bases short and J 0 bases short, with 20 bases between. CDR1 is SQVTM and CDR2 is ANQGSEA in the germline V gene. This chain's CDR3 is CSVEWQNPIASSYNEQFF. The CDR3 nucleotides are TGCAGCGTTGAATGGCAGAACCCTATAGCGAGCTCCTACAATGAGCAGTTCTTC.

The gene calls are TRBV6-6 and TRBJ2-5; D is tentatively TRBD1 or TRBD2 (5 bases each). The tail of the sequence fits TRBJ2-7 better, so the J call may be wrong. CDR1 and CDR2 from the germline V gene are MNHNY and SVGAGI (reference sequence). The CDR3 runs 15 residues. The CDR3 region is CASSYSGDLGGEQYF. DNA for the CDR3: TGTGCCAGCAGTTACTCGGGGGACCTTGGTGGCGAGCAGTACTTC.

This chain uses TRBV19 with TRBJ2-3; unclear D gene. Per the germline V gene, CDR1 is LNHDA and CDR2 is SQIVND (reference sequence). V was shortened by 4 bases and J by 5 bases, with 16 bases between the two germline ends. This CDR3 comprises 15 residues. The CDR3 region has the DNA TGTGCCAGTAGTACGAACAGAGACCCCCGAGATACGCAGTATTTT. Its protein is CASSTNRDPRDTQYF.

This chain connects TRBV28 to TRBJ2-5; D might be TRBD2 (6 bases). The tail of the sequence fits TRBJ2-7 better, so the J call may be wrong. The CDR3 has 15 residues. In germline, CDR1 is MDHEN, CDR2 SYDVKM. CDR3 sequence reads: CAGQSGAGSSYEQYF. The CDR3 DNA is TGTGCCGGTCAATCCGGGGCCGGGAGCTCCTACGAGCAGTACTTC.

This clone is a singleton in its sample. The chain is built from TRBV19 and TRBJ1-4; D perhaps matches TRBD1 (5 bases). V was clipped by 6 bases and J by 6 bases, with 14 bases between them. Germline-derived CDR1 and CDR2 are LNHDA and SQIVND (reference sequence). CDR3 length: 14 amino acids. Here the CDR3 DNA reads TGTGCCAGTAGGGTCGGGGCTGAGGATGAAAAACTGTTTTTT. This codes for CASRVGAEDEKLFF.

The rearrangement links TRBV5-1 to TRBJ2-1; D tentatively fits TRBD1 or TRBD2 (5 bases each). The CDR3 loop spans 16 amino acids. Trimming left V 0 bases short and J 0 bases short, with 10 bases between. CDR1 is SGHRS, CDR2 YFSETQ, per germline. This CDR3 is CASSLGGFSSYNEQFF. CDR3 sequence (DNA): TGCGCCAGCAGCTTGGGGGGGTTTAGCTCCTACAATGAGCAGTTCTTC. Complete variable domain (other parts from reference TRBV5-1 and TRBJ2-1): KAGVTQTPRYLIKTRGQQVTLSCSPISGHRSVSWYQQTPGQGLQFLFEYFSETQRNKGNFPGRFSGRQFSNSRSEMNVSTLELGDSALYLCASSLGGFSSYNEQFFGPGTRLTVL.

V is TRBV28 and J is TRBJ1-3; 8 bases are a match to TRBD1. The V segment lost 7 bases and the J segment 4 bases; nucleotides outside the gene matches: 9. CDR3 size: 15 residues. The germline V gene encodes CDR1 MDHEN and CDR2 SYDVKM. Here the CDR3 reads CASNPPGGSGNTIYF. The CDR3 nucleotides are TGTGCCAGCAACCCCCCAGGGGGCTCCGGAAACACCATATATTTT.

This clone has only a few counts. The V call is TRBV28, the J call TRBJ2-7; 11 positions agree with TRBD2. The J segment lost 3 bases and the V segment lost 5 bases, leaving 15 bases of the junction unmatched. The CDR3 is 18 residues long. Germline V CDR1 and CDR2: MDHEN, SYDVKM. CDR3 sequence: CASSASLAGGPGGYEQYF. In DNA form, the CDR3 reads TGTGCCAGCAGTGCATCCCTAGCGGGAGGCCCAGGGGGCTACGAGCAGTACTTC.

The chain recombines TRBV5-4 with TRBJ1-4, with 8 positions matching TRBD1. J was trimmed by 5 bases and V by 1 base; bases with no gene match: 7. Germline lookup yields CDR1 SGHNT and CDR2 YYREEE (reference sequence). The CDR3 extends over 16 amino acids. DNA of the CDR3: TGTGCCAGCAGCTTGATGCTGACAGGGGAAAATGAAAAACTGTTTTTT. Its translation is CASSLMLTGENEKLFF.

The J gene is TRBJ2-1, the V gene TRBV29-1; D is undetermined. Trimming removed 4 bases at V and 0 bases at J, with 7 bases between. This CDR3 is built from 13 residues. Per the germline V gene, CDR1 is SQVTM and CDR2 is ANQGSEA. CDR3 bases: TGCAGCGTTGGCCACTCCTCCTACAATGAGCAGTTCTTC. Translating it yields CSVGHSSYNEQFF.

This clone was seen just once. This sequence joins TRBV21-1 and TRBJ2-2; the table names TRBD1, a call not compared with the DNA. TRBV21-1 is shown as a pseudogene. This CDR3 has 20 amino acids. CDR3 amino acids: CASSKGRDRVTRGRTGELFF. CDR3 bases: TGTGCCAGCAGCAAAGGCCGGGACAGGGTGACGAGGGGGCGGACCGGGGAGCTGTTTTTT.

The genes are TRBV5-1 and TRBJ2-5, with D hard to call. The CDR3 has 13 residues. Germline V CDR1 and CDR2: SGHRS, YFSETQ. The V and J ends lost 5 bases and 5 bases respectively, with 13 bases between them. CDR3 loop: CASSQPLRETQYF. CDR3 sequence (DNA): TGCGCCAGCAGTCAACCCCTTAGGGAGACCCAGTACTTC. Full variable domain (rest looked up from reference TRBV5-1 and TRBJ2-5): KAGVTQTPRYLIKTRGQQVTLSCSPISGHRSVSWYQQTPGQGLQFLFEYFSETQRNKGNFPGRFSGRQFSNSRSEMNVSTLELGDSALYLCASSQPLRETQYFGPGTRLLVL.

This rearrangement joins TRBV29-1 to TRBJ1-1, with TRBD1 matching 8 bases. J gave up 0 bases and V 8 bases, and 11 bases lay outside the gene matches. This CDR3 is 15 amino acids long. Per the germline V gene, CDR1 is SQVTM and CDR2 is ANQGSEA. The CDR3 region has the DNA TGCAGCACTGAGGAGGGACAGGTCATGAACACTGAAGCTTTCTTT. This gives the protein CSTEEGQVMNTEAFF.

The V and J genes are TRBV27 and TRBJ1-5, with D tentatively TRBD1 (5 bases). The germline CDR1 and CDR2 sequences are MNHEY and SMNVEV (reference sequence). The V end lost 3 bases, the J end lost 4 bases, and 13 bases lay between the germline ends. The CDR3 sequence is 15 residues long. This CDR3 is CASSFIWQGNQPQHF. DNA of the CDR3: TGTGCCAGCAGTTTTATATGGCAGGGAAATCAGCCCCAGCATTTT.

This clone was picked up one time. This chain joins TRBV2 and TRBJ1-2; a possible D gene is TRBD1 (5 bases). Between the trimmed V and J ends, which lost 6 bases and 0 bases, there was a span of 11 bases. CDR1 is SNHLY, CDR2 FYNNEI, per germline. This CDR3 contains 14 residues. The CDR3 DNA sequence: TGTGCCAGCAGCGGACGGGGGGCTAACTATGGCTACACCTTC. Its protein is CASSGRGANYGYTF.

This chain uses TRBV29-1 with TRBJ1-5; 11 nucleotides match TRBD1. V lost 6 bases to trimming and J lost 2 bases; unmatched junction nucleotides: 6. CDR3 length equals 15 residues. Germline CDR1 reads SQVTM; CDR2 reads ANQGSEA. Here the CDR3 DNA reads TGCAGCGTCGGACAGGGGGCGAATGGCAATCAGCCCCAGCATTTT. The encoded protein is CSVGQGANGNQPQHF. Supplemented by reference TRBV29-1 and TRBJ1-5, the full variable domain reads SAVISQKPSRDICQRGTSLTIQCQVDSQVTMMFWYRQQPGQSLTLIATANQGSEATYESGFVIDKFPISRPNLTFSTLTVSNMSPEDSSIYLCSVGQGANGNQPQHFGDGTRLSIL.